The present T cell receptor (beta chain) was sequenced within a study of blood T cell repertoires in COVID-19. Study context: Collection of acute and convalescent COVID-19 samples took place in the United States, Italy and Spain.

The assay was immunoSEQ multiplex PCR, and TCRdb's table has in-frame clones only and misses some. This sample has about 350,000 clones, with about 90% found just once. This study enrolled people aged about 18 to 90 from around 26 US geographic areas. Participants were placed into cohorts based on the clinical history they reported. Two negative PCRs, clearance, or symptom resolution were required of recovered Cohort 3 donors. This clone appeared once. Sequencing used PBMCs or T cells enriched from blood (not recorded which). This TCR came from a woman aged 25 to 45 who had recovered from COVID-19.

DNA of the CDR3: TGTGCCACCCAGGGACAGTTTACGGACGAGCAGTACTTC. Translating gives CATQGQFTDEQYF. The genes are TRBV24-1 and TRBJ2-7, with 7 bases fitting TRBD1. The CDR3 is 13 amino acids. V was clipped by 9 bases and J by 5 bases; unmatched bases: 9. Germline CDR1 is KGHDR and CDR2 is SFDVKD.